The 12 T cell receptor beta chains below were found in one sample sequenced in a study of CD8 T cells in ankylosing spondylitis listed by TCRdb under 2017. The method was 5' RACE. Data came from an Illumina HiSeq 2500. Through fastp at Q25 and MiXCR, TCRdb rebuilt clones from the public reads, retaining in-frame beta chains. Entries are consolidated by CDR3 protein sequence, retaining the most common genes and DNA. In all, the sample holds some 300,000 distinct CDR3 sequences, and under 25% of those were seen once. 3.5% of the sample is taken by the ten largest. The specimen was blood, either unsorted or a sorted T cell fraction (not recorded which). All receptors come from a female donor with ankylosing spondylitis or in good health (not recorded which).

This clonotype has just a few counts. The chain carries TRBV6-1 and TRBJ1-1, with D uncertain. CDR1 MNHNS and CDR2 SASEGT come from the germline V gene. Trimming took 5 bases from V and 1 from J, leaving 8 bases between them. This CDR3 comprises 13 residues. CDR3 amino acids: CASSPPANTEAFF. The CDR3 DNA sequence: TGTGCCAGCAGTCCCCCGGCGAACACTGAAGCTTTCTTT.

The rearrangement joins TRBV10-3 to TRBJ2-3, with 8 nucleotides matching TRBD2. The CDR3 runs 15 residues. After removal of 10 bases from V and 6 bases from J, the junction contained 15 bases not matched to a gene. Germline CDR1 and CDR2: ENHRY and SYGVKD. CDR3 sequence reads: CATGSLTGGLDTQYF. CDR3 coding DNA: TGTGCCACAGGGAGCCTAACGGGGGGGTTGGATACGCAGTATTTT.

Concerning this clonotype: An end of the junction differs from the germline gene, which may be a read error. This chain links TRBV7-9 with TRBJ2-2, with a possible D match to TRBD1 (6 bases). This CDR3 region has 14 residues. Germline CDR1 and CDR2: SEHNR and FQNEAQ (reference sequence). CDR3 in DNA: TGTGCCAGCAGCTTAGAGAGGGACACCGGGGAGCCGTTTTTT. Translating it yields CASSLERDTGEPFF.

The chain links TRBV7-3 to TRBJ2-2; D might be TRBD1 (6 bases). From germline, CDR1 is SGHTA and CDR2 FQGTGA. Trimming removed 5 bases from V and 4 bases from J, with 14 bases in between. CDR3 length: 15 residues. The CDR3 nucleotides read TGTGCCAGCAGCCCTACAGGGCGGACCACCGGGGAGCTGTTTTTT. This encodes CASSPTGRTTGELFF.

The table lists this clonotype with a few counts. This sequence joins TRBV27 and TRBJ2-7; 11 bases agree with TRBD1. V lost 5 bases to trimming and J lost 3 bases; unmatched junction nucleotides: 12. This CDR3 spans 17 amino acids. Germline loops: CDR1 MNHEY, CDR2 SMNVEV (reference sequence). CDR3 region: CASSRTGQGAGGYEQYF. CDR3 DNA: TGTGCCAGCAGTCGGACCGGACAGGGGGCGGGAGGCTACGAGCAGTACTTC.

This clonotype occurred a few times. The chain links TRBV7-8 to TRBJ2-3; 8 nucleotides match TRBD2. Germline trimming cut 1 base from V and 7 bases from J; bases unmatched to any gene: 13. The CDR3 is made up of 17 amino acids. Germline loops: CDR1 SGHVS, CDR2 FQNEAQ. CDR3 amino acids: CASSLGRVAGGGNTQYF. The CDR3 coding sequence is TGTGCCAGCAGCTTAGGGCGGGTCGCGGGAGGAGGAAATACGCAGTATTTT.

In its sample, this clonotype was seen a few times. The V and J genes are TRBV7-3 and TRBJ2-1; 10 bases agree with TRBD2. The CDR3 runs to 19 residues. Germline CDR1 SGHTA, CDR2 FQGTGA. V was pared by 1 base and J by 9 bases, with 18 bases of the junction left unmatched. The DNA for the CDR3 is TGTGCCAGCAGCTTAAGAGTGTTGAGGCCTAGCGGGAGCCGGGGTGAGCAGTTCTTC. It codes for CASSLRVLRPSGSRGEQFF.

The chain couples TRBV19 to TRBJ2-7; the D gene is possibly TRBD1 (6 bases). V was trimmed by 6 bases and J by 2 bases, leaving 17 bases between them. CDR3 length: 15 amino acids. Germline CDR1 is LNHDA and CDR2 is SQIVND (reference sequence). The CDR3 protein is CASSLDRSSPYEQYF. In DNA, the CDR3 is TGTGCCAGTAGCCTCGACAGGTCCTCTCCCTACGAGCAGTACTTC.

This clonotype was observed many times. Here the CDR3 reads CASSQQQSKETQYF. DNA of the CDR3: TGCGCCAGCAGCCAACAGCAGAGCAAAGAGACCCAGTACTTC. This chain uses TRBV4-3 with TRBJ2-5; D is unclear. CDR3 length: 14 amino acids. Trimming left V 2 bases short and J 3 bases short, with 10 bases between. Germline CDR1 is LGHNA and CDR2 is YSLEER.

J is TRBJ1-2 and V is TRBV5-5; the D is unclear. V gave up 3 bases and J gave up 1 base, with 7 bases separating them. Germline-derived CDR1 and CDR2 are SGHKS and YYEKEE (reference sequence). This CDR3 has 13 amino acids. The CDR3 protein is CASSSMGNYGYTF. The CDR3 coding sequence is TGTGCCAGCAGCTCCATGGGTAACTATGGCTACACCTTC.

The V call is TRBV18, the J call TRBJ2-5; D may be TRBD2 (5 bases). The V end was cut by 8 bases, the J end by 5 bases, with 15 bases between. Germline lookup yields CDR1 KGHSH and CDR2 LQKENI. There are 13 residues in the CDR3. CDR3 region: CASGPEGRETQYF. The CDR3 coding sequence is TGTGCCAGCGGGCCTGAGGGCCGGGAGACCCAGTACTTC.

CDR3 residues: CASRQRLASSYEQYF. Written as DNA, the CDR3 is TGTGCCAGCAGACAAAGACTAGCGAGCTCCTACGAGCAGTACTTC. The chain uses TRBV12-3 or TRBV12-4 and TRBJ2-7; the match to TRBD2 covers 8 bases. Unmatched junction bases numbered 7, after V lost 6 bases and J lost 0 bases. The CDR3 runs to 15 residues.